A single TCR beta chain is shown here with its context. Its antigen is not known. A second PCR of about 7 to 11 cycles used a sample-barcoded 5' primer and a J-beta primer mix. TCRdb called the 5' RACE reads again in MiXCR, with one record for every CDR3 protein. The sample lists about 970,000 distinct CDR3 sequences; 51% were seen once. Each of the donors had roughly 9.3 milliliters of peripheral blood drawn into EDTA-treated Vacutainer tubes. This entry is derived from a study of blood T cells in healthy people across ages. The overall study: The template switching approach captured approximately one barcoded beta molecule for every two T cells. Study results and limitations: Diversity was higher, and naive CD4+ cells more numerous, in long-lived donors than in aged donors.

What was sequenced was blood. The TCR sequence derives from a woman aged 60-70 years in good health.

The CDR3 here is CASSGGYDEQYF. CDR3 bases: TGTGCCAGCAGTGGCGGGTACGACGAGCAGTACTTC. The gene calls are TRBV2 and TRBJ2-7, with D tentatively TRBD2 (5 bases). Per germline, CDR1 SNHLY and CDR2 FYNNEI. V was cut by 4 bases and J by 5 bases, with 9 bases left in between. This CDR3 is 12 amino acids long.